Presented here are 12 T cell receptor beta chains from one specimen sequenced in a study of T cells in Graves' hyperthyroidism and ophthalmopathy. Using RNA transcripts as the source, TCR beta CDR3 regions were amplified. In the first-round RT-PCR of the TCR CDR3, the HTBI primer set was used. TCRdb re-called the multiplex PCR reads with MiXCR, one entry per CDR3 protein. The sample comprises more than 300,000 distinct CDR3 sequences, about 14% of which are singletons, and roughly a fifth rests with the top ten. Sequencing was carried out using blood. The receptors were gathered from a woman aged 30 to 39 with Graves' ophthalmopathy.

This clonotype has at least ten counts. The V and J genes are TRBV7-2 and TRBJ1-2, with unresolved D. The CDR3 sequence is 14 residues long. CDR1 is SGHTA, CDR2 FQGNSA, per germline. Deletions cut 1 base from V and 2 bases from J, with 8 bases between. The CDR3 sequence is CASSLGQFNYGYTF. In DNA, the CDR3 is TGTGCCAGCAGCTTAGGTCAGTTCAACTATGGCTACACCTTC.

On this clonotype: Its ends do not fully match the called genes, so a read error is possible. V gene TRBV27 combines with J gene TRBJ1-3; TRBD1 might be the D (5 bases). The CDR3 totals 14 residues. Germline values: CDR1 MNHEY, CDR2 SMNVEV (reference sequence). The CDR3 here is CASSPGFSGNTMYF. The CDR3 bases are TGTGCCAGCAGCCCAGGGTTCTCTGGAAACACCATGTATTTT.

This chain joins TRBV7-9 and TRBJ2-1, with a tentative D call TRBD1 (6 bases). V lost 6 bases to trimming and J lost 7 bases, with 16 bases between them. The CDR3 length is 14 residues. The germline CDR1 and CDR2 sequences are SEHNR and FQNEAQ (reference sequence). The CDR3 DNA is TGTGCCAGCAGGTGGCCGGTGGGGGCTAATGAGCAGTTCTTC. Its translation is CASRWPVGANEQFF.

This chain connects TRBV14 to TRBJ2-7; no reliable D call. Germline CDR1 and CDR2: SGHDN and FVKESK. Trimming took 5 bases from V and 1 from J, leaving 15 bases between them. This CDR3 has 15 residues. CDR3 DNA: TGTGCCAGCAGCAAGGCTGAAGGGTATTCCTACGAGCAGTACTTC. It yields the protein CASSKAEGYSYEQYF.

This clonotype was observed at least ten times. The V call is TRBV12-3 or TRBV12-4, the J call TRBJ1-2, with 7 bases aligning to TRBD1. The junction had 11 bases not matched to a gene; V was cut back by 2 bases and J by 2 bases. The CDR3 consists of 17 residues. CDR3: CASSLSRGMDRNYGYTF. Here the CDR3 DNA reads TGTGCCAGCAGTTTAAGCCGGGGTATGGACAGGAACTATGGCTACACCTTC.

The chain couples TRBV12-3 or TRBV12-4 to TRBJ1-2; D might be TRBD1 (6 bases). V gave up 6 bases and J gave up 2 bases, with 19 bases separating them. CDR3 length equals 16 residues. CDR3 protein: CASRPPWGAMNYGYTF. CDR3 DNA: TGTGCCAGCAGACCTCCTTGGGGGGCGATGAACTATGGCTACACCTTC.

This clonotype has at least ten counts. A much more abundant neighbour one base away suggests this may be a read error. V is TRBV28 and J is TRBJ2-5; 7 nucleotides agree with TRBD1. In germline, CDR1 is MDHEN, CDR2 SYDVKM. This CDR3 comprises 15 residues. CDR3 DNA sequence: TGTGCCAGCAGTTTGGGACAGCAGATTCAAGATACCCAGTACTTC. It is translated as CASSLGQQIQDTQYF.

This clonotype came up many times. The V gene is TRBV20-1, the J gene TRBJ1-5; 12 bases align to TRBD1. After removal of 5 bases from V and 0 bases from J, the junction contained 8 bases not matched to a gene. CDR1 is DFQATT, CDR2 SNEGSKA, per germline (reference sequence). The CDR3 sequence is 17 residues long. The CDR3 DNA is TGCAGTGCTTCTGCCGGGACAGGGGGCCTTAGCAATCAGCCCCAGCATTTT. It codes for CSASAGTGGLSNQPQHF.

About this clonotype: A much bigger clone sits one base away, suggesting this may be a read error. The rearrangement links TRBV6-1 to TRBJ2-5; D is uncertain. V gave up 1 base and J gave up 1 base, with 10 bases separating them. CDR1 MNHNS and CDR2 SASEGT come from the germline V gene. The CDR3 has 15 residues. The CDR3 DNA reads TGTGCCAGCAGTGAAGTAAGGATGAGCCAAGAGACCCAGTACTTC. This encodes CASSEVRMSQETQYF.

Comment on this clonotype: This may be a read error: a much more frequent sequence differs by one nucleotide. The genes are TRBV30 and TRBJ1-6; D unclear. V was clipped by 0 bases and J by 7 bases, with 10 bases between them. Germline V CDR1 and CDR2: GTSNPN, SVGIG (reference sequence). The CDR3 loop spans 14 amino acids. For the CDR3, the DNA is TGTGCCTGGAGTGTTGGCGTACTAAATTCACCCCTCCACTTT. It translates to CAWSVGVLNSPLHF.

This clonotype showed up many times. This rearrangement joins TRBV2 to TRBJ2-7, with D possibly being TRBD2 (6 bases). Per germline, CDR1 SNHLY and CDR2 FYNNEI. CDR3 size: 13 residues. Trimming pared 9 bases from V and 0 bases from J, leaving 12 bases between. The CDR3 DNA follows: TGTGCCAGTGGGACTCCGAGCTCCTACGAGCAGTACTTC. Translated: CASGTPSSYEQYF.

In this sample, this clonotype turned up many times. The V gene is TRBV12-3 or TRBV12-4, the J gene TRBJ1-5, with TRBD1 identical over 8 bases. The trim removed 3 bases at V and 5 bases at J, leaving 6 bases unmatched. The CDR3 length is 15 residues. CDR3 DNA sequence: TGTGCCAGCAGTTTCTTCGACAGGGGCCATCAGCCCCAGCATTTT. As protein: CASSFFDRGHQPQHF.